This TCR beta chain was identified in a study of blood T cell repertoires in COVID-19 (dated by TCRdb to the early 2020s). The study in broad terms: Collaborator samples came from the United States, Italy and Spain and covered acute and convalescent phases of COVID-19. Where HLA class I and class II types were available, the types were taken from metadata supplied by the sample provider, not from assay-based typing. Sample metadata almost always included a de-identified subject ID, COVID-19 status, age in years and sex. The repertoires were made available in a free public database intended to serve as a resource for research on the immune response to SARS-CoV-2. The material from the prospective study consisted of cDNA or gDNA derived from T cells, B-cell-depleted T cells, or PBMCs. Subjects who had been exposed to COVID-19, were actively infected with it, or had recovered from it provided the deeply sampled blood TCRbeta repertoires that made up the dataset. The samples were drawn from the first 160 participants of the ongoing ImmuneRACE study and from 1,254 subjects provided by 6 global collaborators. What the research found in general, with its limitations: The amount of clinical and demographic metadata varied by source and participant and was provided uncurated.

Whole blood was collected in K2EDTA tubes by collaborating institutions according to the institutions' own protocols. For TCRbeta analysis, collaborators shipped samples as frozen whole blood, isolated PBMCs, or DNA extracted from either of those sample types. TCRbeta CDR3 regions were amplified from genomic DNA using the immunoSEQ Assay, a bias-controlled multiplex PCR. Turning to the authors' computational methods: The number of nucleated cells in each sample was estimated from the amplification of reference gene primers within the assay. To quantify the absolute abundance of each unique TCRbeta CDR3 rearrangement, sequence reads were collapsed and filtered. For each sample, productive Simpson clonality was calculated as the square root of Simpson's diversity index across productive rearrangements. TCRdb mirrors the immuneACCESS table, restricted to in-frame sequences. Some clones are absent from its copies; in checked studies, under half trace to an unresolved V gene, and the reason for the others is unknown. Clone size and V and J calls were adopted from that table, with D and trimming inferred from the DNA. This sample lists more than 150,000 clones; around 87% were detected once. The ten largest account for around 2.6% of the sample.

The CDR3 has 12 amino acids, counting the end cysteine and phenylalanine. The sequence is cut down to CDR3 DNA, 36 bases in frame from base 1. Via the germline V gene, CDR1 is SQVTM and CDR2 ANQGSEA. Ends trimmed: V by 4 bases, J by 6 bases; bases unmatched to a gene: 2. Concerning this clone itself: This receptor's antigen is unknown. Base qualities are not recorded, but no much larger clone differs from it by a single base.

The receptor chain draws on TRBV29-1 and TRBJ2-1; a stretch of 8 junction bases matches TRBD2. Material: peripheral blood. This sequence originates from a middle-aged man with active or convalescent COVID-19. The DNA sequence follows: TGCAGCGTTGCTGCGGGGGGCAATGAGCAGTTCTTC. Protein translation: CSVAAGGNEQFF.